The entry that follows covers one T cell receptor (beta chain) sequence. The PCR contained 60 Vbeta and 13 Jbeta primers. Assay used: immunoSEQ multiplex PCR; TCRdb lists only in-frame clones, some missing. The table has about 140,000 clones, 66% seen once. The V gene's germline CDR1 is MDHEN and CDR2 SYDVKM. The CDR3 totals 15 residues. V was pared by 8 bases and J by 1 base, with 8 bases of the junction left unmatched. The data belong to a study of cytomegalovirus exposure and HLA in healthy donors. Though probably carrying unrecorded immune exposures, donors were nominally healthy at sampling. The rearrangement joins TRBV28 to TRBJ1-2; the match to TRBD1 covers 9 bases. What was sequenced was PBMCs. This receptor was taken from a human donor in good health. CDR3 DNA sequence: TGTGCCAGCGGGACAGGGTCGATTATTAACTATGGCTACACCTTC. Its translation: CASGTGSIINYGYTF.